The source of this T cell receptor beta chain is a study of T-cell memory formation after mild COVID-19. Study background: TCR clustering was largely donor specific.

This clonotype was counted only a few times. Its antigen is undetermined. Notes on the study in general: There was no confirmation that second-wave clones peaking on day 37 were SARS-CoV-2 specific. For contracting clones, CD4+ ones sat mainly in CM and EM, CD8+ in EMRA.

Germline V lookup: CDR1 DFQATT, CDR2 SNEGSKA (reference sequence). The length of the CDR3 is 14 residues. The V end lost 6 bases, the J end lost 0 bases, and 14 bases lay between the germline ends. Libraries for TCRalpha and TCRbeta carried sample barcodes and unique molecular identifiers via 5'RACE. TCRdb redid the calling of the 5' RACE reads with MiXCR, one entry per CDR3 protein. Of about 240,000 distinct CDR3 sequences in the sample, 8% to 9.5% were seen once. Sequencing was performed on PBMCs or a T cell subset sorted from them (not recorded which). The V call is TRBV20-1, the J call TRBJ1-1; D not resolved. The receptor's source is a man aged 18 to 29 who had mild COVID-19 (a few samples of this study predate the infection). Cell type and time point are not known. The CDR3 DNA reads TGCAGTGCCTACCCCGCGACCTTGAACACTGAAGCTTTCTTT. This gives the protein CSAYPATLNTEAFF.